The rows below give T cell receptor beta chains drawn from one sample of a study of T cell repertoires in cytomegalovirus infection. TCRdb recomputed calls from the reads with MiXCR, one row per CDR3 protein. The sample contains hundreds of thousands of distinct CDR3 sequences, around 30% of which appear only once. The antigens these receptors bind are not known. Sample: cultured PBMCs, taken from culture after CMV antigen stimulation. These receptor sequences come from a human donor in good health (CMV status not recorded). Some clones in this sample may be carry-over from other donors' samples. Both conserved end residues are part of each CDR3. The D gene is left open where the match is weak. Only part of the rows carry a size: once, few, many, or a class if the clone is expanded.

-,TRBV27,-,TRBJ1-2,TGTGCCAGCAGGAAGGCCGGAGGGGGGGATGGCTACACCTTC,CASRKAGGGDGYTF
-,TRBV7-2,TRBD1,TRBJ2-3,TGTGCCAGCAGCCCGGGACAGAATTCAGATACGCAGTATTTT,CASSPGQNSDTQYF
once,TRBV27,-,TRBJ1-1,TGTGCCAGCAGGAATACAGGGAACACTGAAGCTTTCTTT,CASRNTGNTEAFF
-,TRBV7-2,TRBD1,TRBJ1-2,TGTGCCAGCACCACATCCACAGGGGCGGGAGGCTACACCTTC,CASTTSTGAGGYTF
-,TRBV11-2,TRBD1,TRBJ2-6,TGTGCCAGCACCCTGACTCCGGGACAGTCAGTCTCTGGGGCCAACGTCCTGACTTTC,CASTLTPGQSVSGANVLTF
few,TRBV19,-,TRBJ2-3,TGTGCCAGTACCGCCGCCCCGTCCCTCACAGATACGCAGTATTTT,CASTAAPSLTDTQYF
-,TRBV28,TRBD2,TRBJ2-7,TGTGCCAGCAGTATACCGGGACTAGCAGAGTACTCCTACGAGCAGTACTTC,CASSIPGLAEYSYEQYF
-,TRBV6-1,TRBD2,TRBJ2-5,TGTGCCAGCAGCCCAGCGGGAGCGGCGGAAGAGACCCAGTACTTC,CASSPAGAAEETQYF
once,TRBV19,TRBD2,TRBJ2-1,TGTGCCAGTAGTATGACTAGCGGGATTTACAATGAGCAGTTCTTC,CASSMTSGIYNEQFF
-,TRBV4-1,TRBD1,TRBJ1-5,TGCGCCAGCAGCCAGGCTGGGACAGGGGGGAATCAGCCCCAGCATTTT,CASSQAGTGGNQPQHF
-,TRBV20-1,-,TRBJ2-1,TGCAGTGCTAGAGGCCCAGAGGCGGTGTACAATGAGCAGTTCTTC,CSARGPEAVYNEQFF
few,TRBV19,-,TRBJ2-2,TGTGCCAGTAGTTTCCGTAGCGGTGACACCGGGGAGCTGTTTTTT,CASSFRSGDTGELFF
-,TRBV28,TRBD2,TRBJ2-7,TGTGCCAGCAGTTTATCCTCCACAGCGGGAGAGCAGTACTTC,CASSLSSTAGEQYF
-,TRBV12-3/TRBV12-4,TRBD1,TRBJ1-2,TGTGCCAGCAGTCGGGGACAGGGGGCTTCGAGTGGCTACACCTTC,CASSRGQGASSGYTF
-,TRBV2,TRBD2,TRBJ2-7,TGTGCCAGCAGTGAAGTAGCGGGAGTTTCACCCTACGAGCAGTACTTC,CASSEVAGVSPYEQYF
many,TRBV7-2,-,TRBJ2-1,TGTGCCAGCAGCTTATCCGCCATGCCGGGCGATGAGCAGTTCTTC,CASSLSAMPGDEQFF
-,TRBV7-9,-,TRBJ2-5,TGTGCCAGCAGCTTCTCGGGGGGCTACGAGACCCAGTACTTC,CASSFSGGYETQYF
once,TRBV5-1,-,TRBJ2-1,TGCGCCAGCAGCCCGGCTTGGGGGATGTTACTTTATGAGCAGTTCTTC,CASSPAWGMLLYEQFF
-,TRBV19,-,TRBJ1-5,TGTGCCAGTAGCACGATCGGGGCCTCAGGCAATCAGCCCCAGCATTTT,CASSTIGASGNQPQHF
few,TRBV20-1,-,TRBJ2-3,TGCAGTGCTACACTAGGAACGGGTGCAGATACGCAGTATTTT,CSATLGTGADTQYF
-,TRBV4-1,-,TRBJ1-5,TGCGCCAGCAGCCAAGATCAGGTCTCTAGCAATCAGCCCCAGCATTTT,CASSQDQVSSNQPQHF
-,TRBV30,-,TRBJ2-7,TGTGCCTGGAGTGGGTCTAGCAGAGCGCTTTTTGAGCAGTACTTC,CAWSGSSRALFEQYF
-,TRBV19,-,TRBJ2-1,TGTGCCAGTAGTGCAGGAAGCTCCTACAATGAGCAGTTCTTC,CASSAGSSYNEQFF
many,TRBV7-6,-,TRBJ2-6,TGTGCCAGCAGCCCTGGGACTTCCTCTGGGGCCAACGTCCTGACTTTC,CASSPGTSSGANVLTF
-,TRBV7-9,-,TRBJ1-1,TGTGCCAGCAGCTCCCTCCAAGGCAAGATGAACACTGAAGCTTTCTTT,CASSSLQGKMNTEAFF
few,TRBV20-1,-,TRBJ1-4,TGCAGTGCTCTTCGGACAAGTAATGAAAAACTGTTTTTT,CSALRTSNEKLFF
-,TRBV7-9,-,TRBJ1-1,TGTGCCAGCAGCTCTACGGCGCAGGGGCGAACTGAAGCTTTCTTT,CASSSTAQGRTEAFF
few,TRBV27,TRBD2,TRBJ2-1,TGTGCCAGCAGTAACGTAGCGGGAGGGAGATACAATGAGCAGTTCTTC,CASSNVAGGRYNEQFF
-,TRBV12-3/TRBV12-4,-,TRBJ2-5,TGTGCCAGCAGTTTTACCAGCCAGCTCATCCAAGAGACCCAGTACTTC,CASSFTSQLIQETQYF
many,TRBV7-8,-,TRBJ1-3,TGTGCCAGCAGCTCCCTAGGATCCTCGGACACCATATATTTT,CASSSLGSSDTIYF
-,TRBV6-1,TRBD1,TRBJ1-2,TGTGCCAGCAGTGACGGGGGACAGGCGAACTATGGCTACACCTTC,CASSDGGQANYGYTF
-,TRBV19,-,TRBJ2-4,TGTGCCAGTAACAGGGATTGGGGGGCCAAAAACATTCAGTACTTC,CASNRDWGAKNIQYF
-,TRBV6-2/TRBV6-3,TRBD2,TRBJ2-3,TGTGCCAGCAGACGTGGGACTAGCGGAAACACAGATACGCAGTATTTT,CASRRGTSGNTDTQYF
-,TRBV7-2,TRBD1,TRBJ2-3,TGTGCCAGCAGCCTTACAGGGGTGACAGATACGCAGTATTTT,CASSLTGVTDTQYF
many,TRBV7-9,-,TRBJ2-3,TGTGCCAGCAGCTTAGAAGGCACAGATACGCAGTATTTT,CASSLEGTDTQYF
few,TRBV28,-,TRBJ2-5,TGTGCCAGCAGCCCCGTTACCCCTCCGTGGCGGGATGAGAGGGAGACCCAGTACTTC,CASSPVTPPWRDERETQYF
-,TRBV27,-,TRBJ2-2,TGTGCCAGCAGCCCCCGTGGGGGAATCGGGGAGCTGTTTTTT,CASSPRGGIGELFF
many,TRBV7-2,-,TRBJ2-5,TGTGCCAGCAGCACACACGGGTGGGAGACCCAGTACTTC,CASSTHGWETQYF
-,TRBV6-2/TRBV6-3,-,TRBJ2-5,TGTGCCAGCAGAGGAACCAGCGCGGAGACCCAGTACTTC,CASRGTSAETQYF
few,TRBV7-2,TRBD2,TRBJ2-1,TGTGCCAGCAGCTCCCGGACTAGTAGAAGCTACAATGAGCAGTTCTTC,CASSSRTSRSYNEQFF
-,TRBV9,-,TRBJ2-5,TGTGCCAGCAGCGCCCCCGGTGGGGGGGCATCGGAGACCCAGTACTTC,CASSAPGGGASETQYF
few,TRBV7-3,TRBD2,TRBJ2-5,TGTGCCAGCAGCTTATTAGGCGGGAGTTTGGAGACCCAGTACTTC,CASSLLGGSLETQYF
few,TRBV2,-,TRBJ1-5,TGTGCCAGCAGTGAGGTCTTCCCAGGCCAGCCCCAGCATTTT,CASSEVFPGQPQHF
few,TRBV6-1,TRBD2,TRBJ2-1,TGTGCCAGCAGTGAACAACACAGGACTAGCGGCTACAATGAGCAGTTCTTC,CASSEQHRTSGYNEQFF
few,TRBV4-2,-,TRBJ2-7,TGTGCCAGCAGCCAGGCGGTCCTTAGCTCCTACGAGCAGTACTTC,CASSQAVLSSYEQYF
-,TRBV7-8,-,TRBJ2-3,TGTGCCAGCAGCTTAGTAAGGGACCGGCCAGATACGCAGTATTTT,CASSLVRDRPDTQYF
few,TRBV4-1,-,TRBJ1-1,TGCGCCAGCAGCCAAGACCGGTTGGGGGATGCTGTTGCTTTCTTT,CASSQDRLGDAVAFF
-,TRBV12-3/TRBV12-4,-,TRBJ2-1,TGTGCCAGCAGGCAGGGACGCCGTCGGGAGCAGTTCTTC,CASRQGRRREQFF
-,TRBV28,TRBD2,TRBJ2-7,TGTGCCAGCAGTTTACGGGCTAGCGGGAACTACGAGCAGTACTTC,CASSLRASGNYEQYF
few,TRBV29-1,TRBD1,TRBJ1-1,TGCAGCGTTAGCCCCACAGGGGCGAGCACTGAAGCTTTCTTT,CSVSPTGASTEAFF
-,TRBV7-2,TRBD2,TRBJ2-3,TGTGCCAGCAGCATAAGGGGGACTAGTGCAGATACGCAGTATTTT,CASSIRGTSADTQYF